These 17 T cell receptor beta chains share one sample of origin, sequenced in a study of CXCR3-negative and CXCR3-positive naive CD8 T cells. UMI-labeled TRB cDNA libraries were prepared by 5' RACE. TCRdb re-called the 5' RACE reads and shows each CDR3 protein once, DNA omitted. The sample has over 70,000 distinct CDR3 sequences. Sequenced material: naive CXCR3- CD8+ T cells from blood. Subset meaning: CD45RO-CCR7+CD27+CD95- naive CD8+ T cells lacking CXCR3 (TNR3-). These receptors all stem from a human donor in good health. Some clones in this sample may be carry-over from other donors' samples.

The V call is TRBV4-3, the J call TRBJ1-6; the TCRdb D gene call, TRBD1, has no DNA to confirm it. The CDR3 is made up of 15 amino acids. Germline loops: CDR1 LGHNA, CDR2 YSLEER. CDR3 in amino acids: CASSRVRDQDSPLHF.

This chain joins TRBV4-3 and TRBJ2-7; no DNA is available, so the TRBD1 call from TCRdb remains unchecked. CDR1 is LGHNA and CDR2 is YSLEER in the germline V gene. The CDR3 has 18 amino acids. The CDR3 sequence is CASSQVVRGGAVWYEQYF.

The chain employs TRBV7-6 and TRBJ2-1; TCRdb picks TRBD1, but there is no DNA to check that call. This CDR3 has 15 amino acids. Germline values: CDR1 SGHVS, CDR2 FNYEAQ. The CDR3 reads CASSLVGVAYNEQFF.

This chain's CDR3 is CASSVLGGSSDTQYF. This rearrangement joins TRBV28 to TRBJ2-3; TCRdb proposes TRBD2, but this gene call is untestable without DNA. Germline V gene lookup returns CDR1 MDHEN and CDR2 SYDVKM. This CDR3 is built from 15 residues.

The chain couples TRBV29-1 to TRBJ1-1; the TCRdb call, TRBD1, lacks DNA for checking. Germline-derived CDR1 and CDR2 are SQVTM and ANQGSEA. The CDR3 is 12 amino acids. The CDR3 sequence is CSATGMNTEAFF.

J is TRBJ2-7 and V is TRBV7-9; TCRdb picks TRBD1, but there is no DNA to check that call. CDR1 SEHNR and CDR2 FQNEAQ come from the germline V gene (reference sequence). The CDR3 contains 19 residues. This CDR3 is CASSSTEHGQGRHPYEQYF.

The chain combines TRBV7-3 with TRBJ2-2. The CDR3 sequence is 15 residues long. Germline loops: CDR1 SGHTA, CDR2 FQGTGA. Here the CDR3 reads CASSSSGANTGELFF.

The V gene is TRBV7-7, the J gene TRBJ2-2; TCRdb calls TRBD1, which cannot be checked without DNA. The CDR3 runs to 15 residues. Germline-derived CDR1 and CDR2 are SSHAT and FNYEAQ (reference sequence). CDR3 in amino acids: CASSLDSRTPGELFF.

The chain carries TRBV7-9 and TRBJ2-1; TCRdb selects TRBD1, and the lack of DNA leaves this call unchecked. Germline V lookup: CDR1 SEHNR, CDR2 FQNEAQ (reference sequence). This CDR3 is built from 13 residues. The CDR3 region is CASGAAGYNEQFF.

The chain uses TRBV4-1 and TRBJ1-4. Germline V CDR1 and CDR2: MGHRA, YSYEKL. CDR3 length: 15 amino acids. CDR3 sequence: CASSQDSGVDEKLFF.

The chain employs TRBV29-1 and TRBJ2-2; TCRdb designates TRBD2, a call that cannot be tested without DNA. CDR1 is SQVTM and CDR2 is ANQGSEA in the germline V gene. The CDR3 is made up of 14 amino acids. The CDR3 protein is CSVVLAANTGELFF.

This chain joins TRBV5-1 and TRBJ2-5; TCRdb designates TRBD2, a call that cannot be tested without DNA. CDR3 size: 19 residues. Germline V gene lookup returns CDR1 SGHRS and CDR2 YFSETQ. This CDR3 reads CASSLAETSGRADQETQYF.

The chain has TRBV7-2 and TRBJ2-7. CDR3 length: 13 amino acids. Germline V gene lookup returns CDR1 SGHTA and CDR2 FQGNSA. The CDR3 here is CASSAPYSYEQYF.

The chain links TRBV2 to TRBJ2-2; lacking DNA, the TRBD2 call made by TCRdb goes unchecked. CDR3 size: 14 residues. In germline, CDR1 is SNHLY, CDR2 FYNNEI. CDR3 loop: CASSGGTSAGELFF.

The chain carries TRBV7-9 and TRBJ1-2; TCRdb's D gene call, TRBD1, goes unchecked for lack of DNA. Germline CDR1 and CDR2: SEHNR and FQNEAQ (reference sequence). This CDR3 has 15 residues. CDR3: CASSSWTALNYGYTF.

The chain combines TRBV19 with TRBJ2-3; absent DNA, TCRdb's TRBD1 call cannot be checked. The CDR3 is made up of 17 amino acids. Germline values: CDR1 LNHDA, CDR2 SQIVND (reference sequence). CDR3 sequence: CASSIYSGRGDTDTQYF.

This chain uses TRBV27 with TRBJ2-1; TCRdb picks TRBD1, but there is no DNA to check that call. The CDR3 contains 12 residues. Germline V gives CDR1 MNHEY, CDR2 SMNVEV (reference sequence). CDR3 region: CASSPQGHEQFF.